The rows below give T cell receptor beta chains drawn from one sample of a study of blood T cell repertoires in COVID-19. Sequenced by immunoSEQ multiplex PCR; TCRdb stores in-frame clones only, minus some. The data contain a few hundred thousand clones, roughly 83% of them singletons. The sequenced sample was peripheral blood. The receptor set was obtained from a woman aged 50 to 60 with acute or convalescent COVID-19. CDR3s include the opening cysteine and the closing phenylalanine or tryptophan. D genes are given only for firm matches. Size values are once, few and many counts, or a class for expanded clones, and some rows have none.

d_gene,abundance,v_gene,j_gene,CDR3nt,CDR3aa
TRBD2,.,TRBV28,TRBJ2-1,TGTGCCAGCAGTTTATTGGACAGTTCGGGACTAGCGTACCTACCGAGCTCCTACAATGAGCAGTTCTTC,CASSLLDSSGLAYLPSSYNEQFF
.,.,TRBV7-9,TRBJ2-5,TGTGCCAGCAGCCCGGGACTCCGGGAGGAGACCCAGTACTTC,CASSPGLREETQYF
.,.,TRBV15,TRBJ1-4,TGTGCCACCAGCCCTTCGGTTGCAACTAATGAAAAACTGTTTTTT,CATSPSVATNEKLFF
.,.,TRBV6-1,TRBJ1-1,TGTGCCAGCAGTGAAGCGCCGACACTTTTCACTGAAGCTTTCTTT,CASSEAPTLFTEAFF
TRBD1,.,TRBV4-1,TRBJ2-3,TGCGCCAGCAGCGCAAGGTTAGGGGGACAGGGTCATGAAGATACGCAGTATTTT,CASSARLGGQGHEDTQYF
.,.,TRBV18,TRBJ2-7,TGTGCCAGCTCACCAACTCCGGAGCCTGGGCAGTACTTC,CASSPTPEPGQYF
TRBD1,.,TRBV5-1,TRBJ1-1,TGCGCCAGCAGCCAAAGGACAGGGTCTGAAGCTTTCTTT,CASSQRTGSEAFF
.,.,TRBV3-1/TRBV3-2,TRBJ1-1,TGTGCCAGCAGCCAAGCCACAGGGCCTGAAGCTTTCTTT,CASSQATGPEAFF
.,.,TRBV5-1,TRBJ2-5,TGCGCCAGCACCCCAGACAGACAAGAGACCCAGTACTTC,CASTPDRQETQYF
TRBD1,few,TRBV6-2/TRBV6-3,TRBJ2-7,TGTGCCAGCAGTTACTCGAAAGCAACAGGGGCTTACGAGCAGTACTTC,CASSYSKATGAYEQYF
.,.,TRBV7-2,TRBJ2-5,TGTGCCAGCAGCCCCCGCGTTGTAGAGACCCAGTACTTC,CASSPRVVETQYF
TRBD1,once,TRBV11-2,TRBJ1-2,TGTGCCAGCAGCTTAGACAGGGGGCAAGGCTACACCTTC,CASSLDRGQGYTF
TRBD1,.,TRBV7-9,TRBJ2-3,TGTGCCAGCAGCTGGACAGGGGGCGCGACAGATACGCAGTATTTT,CASSWTGGATDTQYF
.,.,TRBV19,TRBJ2-7,TGTGCCAGTAGTATAGGGTACGGTTGGTCCTACGAGCAGTACTTC,CASSIGYGWSYEQYF
TRBD1,.,TRBV5-1,TRBJ2-7,TGCGCCAGCAGCCAAGGGACAGCGTACTACGAGCAGTACTTC,CASSQGTAYYEQYF
.,.,TRBV28,TRBJ1-5,TGTGCCAGCAGCCTAGGATTAGGCAATCAGCCCCAGCATTTT,CASSLGLGNQPQHF
.,.,TRBV29-1,TRBJ1-1,TGCAGCGTTGTCAGGGATAGGGGCACTGAAGCTTTCTTT,CSVVRDRGTEAFF
TRBD2,.,TRBV10-3,TRBJ2-1,TGTGCCATCAGTGAGTCGAGCGGAACTAGCGGGAGGCACAATGAGCAGTTCTTC,CAISESSGTSGRHNEQFF
TRBD2,.,TRBV19,TRBJ2-1,TGTGCCAGTAGTATAATCGGACTACCCCGGACTAGCGGTTTTTCCTACAATGAGCAGTTCTTC,CASSIIGLPRTSGFSYNEQFF
TRBD1,.,TRBV28,TRBJ2-7,TGTGCCAGCAGTCCAGGGGGACCCCTCTACGAGCAGTACTTC,CASSPGGPLYEQYF
.,.,TRBV7-3,TRBJ1-1,TGTGCCAGCAGCTTAGCGGGGGCTACTGAAGCTTTCTTT,CASSLAGATEAFF
.,few,TRBV5-5,TRBJ1-1,TGTGCCAGCAGCTTGGGGTCGGGATGGACTGAAGCTTTCTTT,CASSLGSGWTEAFF
TRBD2,.,TRBV11-2,TRBJ2-5,TGTGCCAGCAGCTTACATGCGGGAGGGCCGGAGACCCAGTACTTC,CASSLHAGGPETQYF